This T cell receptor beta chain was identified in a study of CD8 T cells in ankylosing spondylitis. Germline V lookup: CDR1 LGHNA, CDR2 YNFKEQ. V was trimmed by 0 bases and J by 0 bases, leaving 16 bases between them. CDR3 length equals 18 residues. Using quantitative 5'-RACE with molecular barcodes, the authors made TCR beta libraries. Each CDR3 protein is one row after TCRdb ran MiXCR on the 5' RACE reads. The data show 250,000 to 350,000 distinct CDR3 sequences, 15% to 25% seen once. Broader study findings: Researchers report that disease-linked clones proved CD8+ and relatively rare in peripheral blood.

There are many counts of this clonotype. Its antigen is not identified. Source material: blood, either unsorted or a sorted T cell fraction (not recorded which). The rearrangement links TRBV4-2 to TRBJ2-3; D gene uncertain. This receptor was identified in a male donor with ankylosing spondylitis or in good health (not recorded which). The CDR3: CASSQDPFHEASTDTQYF. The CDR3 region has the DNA TGTGCCAGCAGCCAAGACCCCTTTCACGAAGCTAGCACAGATACGCAGTATTTT.